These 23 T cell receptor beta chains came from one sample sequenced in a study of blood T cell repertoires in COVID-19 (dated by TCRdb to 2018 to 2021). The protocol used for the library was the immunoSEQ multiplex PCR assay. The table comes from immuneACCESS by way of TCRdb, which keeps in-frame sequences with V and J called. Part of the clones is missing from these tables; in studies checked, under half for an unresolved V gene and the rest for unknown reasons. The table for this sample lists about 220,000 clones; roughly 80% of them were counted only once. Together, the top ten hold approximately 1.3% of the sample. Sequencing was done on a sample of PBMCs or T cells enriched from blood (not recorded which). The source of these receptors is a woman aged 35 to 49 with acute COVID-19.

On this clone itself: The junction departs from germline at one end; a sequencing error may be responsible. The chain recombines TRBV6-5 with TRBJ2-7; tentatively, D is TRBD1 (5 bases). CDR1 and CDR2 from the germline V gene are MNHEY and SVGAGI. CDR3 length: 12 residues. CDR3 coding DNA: TGTGCCAGCAGCCTTGCATGGGGCAGCTGGGACTTC. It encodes CASSLAWGSWDF.

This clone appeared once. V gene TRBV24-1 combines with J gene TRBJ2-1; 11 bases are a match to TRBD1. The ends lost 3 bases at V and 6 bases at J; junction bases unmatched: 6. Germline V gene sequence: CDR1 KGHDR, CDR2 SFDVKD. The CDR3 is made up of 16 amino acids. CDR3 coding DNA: TGTGCCACCAGTGATACAGGACAGGGGGCGCGCAATGAGCAGTTCTTC. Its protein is CATSDTGQGARNEQFF.

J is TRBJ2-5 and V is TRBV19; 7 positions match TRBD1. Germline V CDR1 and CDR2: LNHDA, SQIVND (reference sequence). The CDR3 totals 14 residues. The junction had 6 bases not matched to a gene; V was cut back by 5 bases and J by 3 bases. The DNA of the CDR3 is TGTGCCAGTAGTCGGCAGGGGGTCGAAGAGACCCAGTACTTC. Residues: CASSRQGVEETQYF.

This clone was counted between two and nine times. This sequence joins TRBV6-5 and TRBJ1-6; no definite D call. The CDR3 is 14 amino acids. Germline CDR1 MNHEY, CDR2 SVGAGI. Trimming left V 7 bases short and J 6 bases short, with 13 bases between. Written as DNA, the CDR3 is TGTGCCAGCACCGTTGGCATCTTTAATTCACCCCTCCACTTT. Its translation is CASTVGIFNSPLHF.

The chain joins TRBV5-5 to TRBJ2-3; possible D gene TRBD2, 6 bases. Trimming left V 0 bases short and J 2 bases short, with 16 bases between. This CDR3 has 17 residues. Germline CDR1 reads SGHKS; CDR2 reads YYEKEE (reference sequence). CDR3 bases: TGTGCCAGCAGCTTGGCTATGGGGGGAGGATACACAGATACGCAGTATTTT. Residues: CASSLAMGGGYTDTQYF.

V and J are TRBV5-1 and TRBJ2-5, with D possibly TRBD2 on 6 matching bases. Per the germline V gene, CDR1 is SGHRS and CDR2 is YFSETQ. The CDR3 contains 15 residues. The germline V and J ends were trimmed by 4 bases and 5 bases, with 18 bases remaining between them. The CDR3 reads CASSPLALGGETQYF. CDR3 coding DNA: TGCGCCAGCAGCCCTCTAGCGTTGGGTGGGGAGACCCAGTACTTC.

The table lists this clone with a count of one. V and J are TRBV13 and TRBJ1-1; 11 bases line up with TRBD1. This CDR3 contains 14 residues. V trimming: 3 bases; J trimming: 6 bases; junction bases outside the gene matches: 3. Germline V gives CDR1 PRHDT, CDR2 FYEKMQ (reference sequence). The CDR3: CASSFPGQGAEAFF. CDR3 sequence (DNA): TGTGCCAGCAGCTTTCCGGGACAGGGGGCTGAAGCTTTCTTT.

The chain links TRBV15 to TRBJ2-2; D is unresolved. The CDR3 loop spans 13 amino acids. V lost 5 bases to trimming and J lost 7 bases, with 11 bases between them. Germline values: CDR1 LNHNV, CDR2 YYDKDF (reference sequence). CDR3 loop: CATSGGLIGELFF. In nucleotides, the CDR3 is TGTGCCACCAGCGGCGGTCTCATCGGGGAGCTGTTTTTT.

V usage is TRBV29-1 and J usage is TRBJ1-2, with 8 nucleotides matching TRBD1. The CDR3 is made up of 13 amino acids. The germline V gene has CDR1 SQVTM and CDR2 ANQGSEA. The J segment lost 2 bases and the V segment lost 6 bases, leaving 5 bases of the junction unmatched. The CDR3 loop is CSVLGQGNYGYTF. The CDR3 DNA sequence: TGCAGCGTCCTTGGACAGGGAAACTATGGCTACACCTTC.

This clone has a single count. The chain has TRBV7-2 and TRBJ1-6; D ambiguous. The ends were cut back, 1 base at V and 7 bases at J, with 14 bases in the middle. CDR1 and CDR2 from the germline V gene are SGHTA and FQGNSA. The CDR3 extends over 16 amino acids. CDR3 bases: TGTGCCAGCAGCTTAGTCAGTAGCCCGACCAATTCACCCCTCCACTTT. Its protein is CASSLVSSPTNSPLHF.

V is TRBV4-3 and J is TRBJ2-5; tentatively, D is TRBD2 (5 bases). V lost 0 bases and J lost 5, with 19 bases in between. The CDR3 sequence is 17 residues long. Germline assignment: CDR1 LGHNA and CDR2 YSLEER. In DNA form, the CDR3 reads TGCGCCAGCAGCCAAGAGTTTGACCCGGGGTCGATGGAGACCCAGTACTTC. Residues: CASSQEFDPGSMETQYF.

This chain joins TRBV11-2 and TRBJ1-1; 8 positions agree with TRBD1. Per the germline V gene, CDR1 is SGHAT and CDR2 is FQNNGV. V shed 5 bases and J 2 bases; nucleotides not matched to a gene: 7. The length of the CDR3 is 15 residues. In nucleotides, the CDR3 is TGTGCCAGCAGCCCCCGGACAGGGAGTAACACTGAAGCTTTCTTT. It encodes CASSPRTGSNTEAFF.

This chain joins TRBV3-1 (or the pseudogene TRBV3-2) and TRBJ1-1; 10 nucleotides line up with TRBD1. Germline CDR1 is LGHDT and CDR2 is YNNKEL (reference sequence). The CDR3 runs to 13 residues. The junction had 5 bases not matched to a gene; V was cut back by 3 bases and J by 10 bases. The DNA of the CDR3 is TGTGCCAGCAGCCAGGGACAGGGGTCGGGAGCTTTCTTT. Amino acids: CASSQGQGSGAFF.

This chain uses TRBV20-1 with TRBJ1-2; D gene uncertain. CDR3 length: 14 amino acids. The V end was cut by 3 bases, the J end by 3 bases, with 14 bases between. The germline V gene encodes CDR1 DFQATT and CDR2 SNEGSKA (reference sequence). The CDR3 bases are TGCAGTGCTAGTGGAGGGCGCCAGGACTATGGCTACACCTTC. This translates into CSASGGRQDYGYTF.

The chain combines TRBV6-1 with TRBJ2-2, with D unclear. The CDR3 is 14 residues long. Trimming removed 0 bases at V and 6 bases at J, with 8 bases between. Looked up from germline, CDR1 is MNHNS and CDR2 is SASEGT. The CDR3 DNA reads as TGTGCCAGCAGTGAAGCAGTGGAGTCCGGGGAGCTGTTTTTT. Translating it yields CASSEAVESGELFF.

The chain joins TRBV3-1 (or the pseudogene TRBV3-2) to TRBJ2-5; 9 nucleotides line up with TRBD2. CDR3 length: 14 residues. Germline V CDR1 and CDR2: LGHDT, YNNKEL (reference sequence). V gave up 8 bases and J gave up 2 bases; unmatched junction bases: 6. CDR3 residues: CASAPSGRQETQYF. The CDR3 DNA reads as TGTGCCAGCGCACCCAGCGGGAGGCAAGAGACCCAGTACTTC.

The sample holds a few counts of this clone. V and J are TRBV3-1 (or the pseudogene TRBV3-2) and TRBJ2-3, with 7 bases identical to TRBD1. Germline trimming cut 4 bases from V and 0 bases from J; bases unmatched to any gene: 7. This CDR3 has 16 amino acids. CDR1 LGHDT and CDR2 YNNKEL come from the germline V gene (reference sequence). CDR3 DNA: TGTGCCAGCAGCCCAGAGGGACAGTCTAGCACAGATACGCAGTATTTT. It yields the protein CASSPEGQSSTDTQYF.

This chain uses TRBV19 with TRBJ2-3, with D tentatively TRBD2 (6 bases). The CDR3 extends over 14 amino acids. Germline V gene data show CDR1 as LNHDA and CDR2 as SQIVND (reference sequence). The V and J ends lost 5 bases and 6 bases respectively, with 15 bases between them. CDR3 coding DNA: TGTGCCAGTAGTCCCCGGTCTGCGGGGGATACGCAGTATTTT. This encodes CASSPRSAGDTQYF.

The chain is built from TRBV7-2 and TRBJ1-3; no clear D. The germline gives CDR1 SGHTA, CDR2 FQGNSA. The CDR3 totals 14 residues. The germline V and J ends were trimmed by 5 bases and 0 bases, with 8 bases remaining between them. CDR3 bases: TGTGCCAGCAGCCCCGAGATCTCTGGAAACACCATATATTTT. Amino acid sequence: CASSPEISGNTIYF.

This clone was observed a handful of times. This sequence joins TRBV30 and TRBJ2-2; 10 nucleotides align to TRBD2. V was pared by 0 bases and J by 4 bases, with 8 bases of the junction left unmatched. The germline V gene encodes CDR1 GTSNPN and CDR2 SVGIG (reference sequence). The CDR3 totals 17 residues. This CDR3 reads CAWSVDRAGGFTGELFF. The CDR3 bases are TGTGCCTGGAGTGTAGACCGAGCGGGAGGGTTCACCGGGGAGCTGTTTTTT. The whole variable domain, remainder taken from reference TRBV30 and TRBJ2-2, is SQTIHQWPATLVQPVGSPLSLECTVEGTSNPNLYWYRQAAGRGLQLLFYSVGIGQISSEVPQNLSASRPQDRQFILSSKKLLLSDSGFYLCAWSVDRAGGFTGELFFGEGSRLTVL.

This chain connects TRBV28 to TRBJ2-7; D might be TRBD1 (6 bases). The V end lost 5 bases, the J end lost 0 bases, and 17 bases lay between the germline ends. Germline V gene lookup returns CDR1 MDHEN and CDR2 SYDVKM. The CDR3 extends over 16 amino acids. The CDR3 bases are TGTGCCAGCAGTATGACTGGCGACAGGCGCTCCTACGAGCAGTACTTC. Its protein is CASSMTGDRRSYEQYF.

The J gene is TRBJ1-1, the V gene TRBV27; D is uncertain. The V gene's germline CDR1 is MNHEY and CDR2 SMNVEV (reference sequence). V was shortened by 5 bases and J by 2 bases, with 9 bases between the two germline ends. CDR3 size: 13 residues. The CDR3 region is CASSPRTNTEAFF. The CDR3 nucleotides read TGTGCCAGCAGTCCACGAACAAACACTGAAGCTTTCTTT.

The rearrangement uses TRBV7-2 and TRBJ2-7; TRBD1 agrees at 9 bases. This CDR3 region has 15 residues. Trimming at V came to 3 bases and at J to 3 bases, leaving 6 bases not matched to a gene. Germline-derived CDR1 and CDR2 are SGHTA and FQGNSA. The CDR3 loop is CASSFQQGANYEQYF. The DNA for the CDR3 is TGTGCCAGCAGCTTCCAACAGGGGGCAAACTACGAGCAGTACTTC.